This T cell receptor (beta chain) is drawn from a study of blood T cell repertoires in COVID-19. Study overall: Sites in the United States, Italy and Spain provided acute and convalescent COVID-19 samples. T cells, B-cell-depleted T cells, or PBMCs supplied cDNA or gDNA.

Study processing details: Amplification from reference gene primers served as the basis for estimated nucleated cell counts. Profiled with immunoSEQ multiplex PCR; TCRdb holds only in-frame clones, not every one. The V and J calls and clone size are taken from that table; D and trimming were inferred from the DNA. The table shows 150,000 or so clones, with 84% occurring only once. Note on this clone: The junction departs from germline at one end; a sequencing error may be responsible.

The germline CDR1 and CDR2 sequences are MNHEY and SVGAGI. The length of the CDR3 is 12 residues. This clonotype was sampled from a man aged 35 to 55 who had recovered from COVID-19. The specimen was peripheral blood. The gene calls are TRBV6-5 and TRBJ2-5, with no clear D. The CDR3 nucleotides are TGTGCCCCTCAGTTCCACCAGGAGACCCAGTACTTC. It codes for CAPQFHQETQYF.